Here is one TCR beta chain with its context. The data stem from a study of monozygotic twins with inflammatory bowel disease. TCRalpha and TCRbeta cDNA underwent two nested PCRs of 16 and 9 cycles. TCRdb reprocessed the 5' RACE reads and keeps a single row for each CDR3 protein, giving no DNA. The listing records 80,000 or so distinct CDR3 sequences. CDR3 length equals 15 residues. The germline V gene encodes CDR1 SGHDT and CDR2 YYEEEE. The source is a human donor with ulcerative colitis or Crohn's disease, or a healthy co-twin of an affected twin (not recorded which). Sequencing used blood. The chain employs TRBV5-6 and TRBJ1-5; TCRdb lists TRBD1, though no DNA is available to test this call. CDR3 protein: CASSPWGQLYQPQHF.